Sequencing of this T cell receptor (beta chain) was carried out in a study of shared clonotypes between healthy human individuals. Trimming stripped 0 bases from V and 1 base from J, with 6 bases between. Germline lookup yields CDR1 SGHAT and CDR2 FQNNGV. This CDR3 is built from 14 residues. Whole-study results and caveats: Sample collection involved blood only; tissue repertoires are likely different. Larger richness was generally estimated for naive than memory subsets.

Of note for this clone: Its matching antigen is unknown.

Several immunoSEQ plates held equal portions of the genomic DNA taken from each subset. The assay was immunoSEQ multiplex PCR, and TCRdb's table has in-frame clones only and misses some. The data show 150,000 to 200,000 clones, with 60% to 75% seen just once and about 10% held by the top ten. Sequencing was performed on memory CD4+ T cells sorted from blood. Described subset: CD45RA-negative fraction. The TCR sequence derives from a man between 25 and 39 years old in good health. This rearrangement joins TRBV11-2 to TRBJ1-1; D remains ambiguous. CDR3 amino acids: CASSLEWGNTEAFF. The CDR3 coding sequence is TGTGCCAGCAGCTTAGAATGGGGGAACACTGAAGCTTTCTTT.